Below are 19 T cell receptor beta chains sequenced from a single sample in a study of human T cells and chemical hapten exposure (dated by TCRdb to the early 2020s). The time point label here, explained by the study, means: healthy volunteer bleed at 2 weeks. Total RNA was extracted from unfractionated whole blood that had been collected in Tempus Blood RNA tubes. The library was prepared using RACE. The instrument was a NextSeq 500. The public reads were quality trimmed at Q25 with fastp and then assembled into clones with MiXCR by TCRdb, keeping productive beta chains. Entries that share a CDR3 protein sequence are merged under the most common genes and DNA. This sample has 130,000 or so distinct CDR3 sequences in its table, and approximately 9.5% of those were observed once. Approximately 1.6% of the sample comes from the top ten. Sequenced material: whole blood. These receptors were collected from a male donor in good health. Some clones in this sample may be carry-over from other donors' samples.

This clonotype was seen many times. The chain employs TRBV29-1 and TRBJ2-2; D gene uncertain. Per germline, CDR1 SQVTM and CDR2 ANQGSEA. The CDR3 runs to 13 residues. Trimming shortened V by 6 bases and J by 0 bases, and 8 bases separated the two germline ends. The CDR3 reads CSVEKPNTGELFF. CDR3 nucleotide sequence: TGCAGCGTAGAAAAACCGAACACCGGGGAGCTGTTTTTT.

This clonotype was seen a few times. The rearrangement joins TRBV6-5 to TRBJ2-3; the D is unclear. V dropped 0 bases and J dropped 3 bases, with 10 bases sitting between them. CDR1 is MNHEY and CDR2 is SVGAGI in the germline V gene. The CDR3 runs 15 residues. This chain's CDR3 is CASSYSNVGTDTQYF. CDR3 DNA: TGTGCCAGCAGTTACTCTAACGTCGGTACAGATACGCAGTATTTT.

This clonotype was seen at least ten times. The J gene is TRBJ2-2, the V gene TRBV21-1; TRBD1 is taken as the D call from the table, unchecked against the DNA. TRBV21-1 is listed as a pseudogene. The CDR3 has 15 amino acids. CDR3 in amino acids: CAGNKQARHTGELFF. The CDR3 nucleotides are TGTGCCGGAAATAAACAGGCCCGACACACCGGGGAGCTGTTTTTT.

The chain combines TRBV11-1 with TRBJ2-3; 7 nucleotides match TRBD1. This CDR3 comprises 14 residues. Trimming took 1 base from V and 4 from J; bases not matched to a gene: 2. The germline V gene has CDR1 SGHAT and CDR2 FQDESV (reference sequence). The chain's CDR3 is CASSLDRGSDTQYF. CDR3 sequence (DNA): TGTGCCAGCAGCTTAGACAGGGGCTCAGATACGCAGTATTTT.

Comments on this clonotype: A read error may account for a junction end that differs from germline. The chain combines TRBV19 with TRBJ1-5, with 8 positions matching TRBD1. The CDR3 covers 16 residues. Germline assignment: CDR1 LNHDA and CDR2 SQIVND (reference sequence). The CDR3 protein is CASSIAGQGADQPRHF. The CDR3 nucleotides are TGTGCCAGTAGTATAGCCGGACAGGGCGCGGATCAGCCCCGGCATTTT.

Only a few counts were recorded for this clonotype. V usage is TRBV29-1 and J usage is TRBJ2-7; maybe TRBD2 (6 bases). In germline, CDR1 is SQVTM, CDR2 ANQGSEA. The V gene lost 6 bases and the J gene lost 2 bases, with 8 bases spanning the gap. This CDR3 is 11 amino acids long. In DNA form, the CDR3 reads TGCAGCGTACCGGGGGCCTACGAGCAGTACTTC. Amino acids: CSVPGAYEQYF.

In its sample, this clonotype was seen a few times. This rearrangement joins TRBV7-2 to TRBJ1-6; the D gene is possibly TRBD1 (5 bases). Germline V lookup: CDR1 SGHTA, CDR2 FQGNSA. Trimming stripped 4 bases from V and 5 bases from J, with 18 bases between. The CDR3 is made up of 17 amino acids. CDR3 residues: CASSSTMGGTHNSPLHF. In nucleotides, the CDR3 is TGTGCCAGCAGCTCCACCATGGGGGGGACCCATAATTCACCCCTCCACTTT.

The V and J genes are TRBV20-1 and TRBJ2-7, with D tentatively TRBD2 (6 bases). Trimming stripped 0 bases from V and 0 bases from J, with 12 bases between. Germline lookup yields CDR1 DFQATT and CDR2 SNEGSKA (reference sequence). The CDR3 length is 15 residues. CDR3 amino acids: CSAREGGTASYEQYF. The CDR3 DNA reads as TGCAGTGCTAGAGAAGGCGGGACGGCCTCCTACGAGCAGTACTTC.

This rearrangement joins TRBV18 to TRBJ1-2, with 7 bases matching TRBD1. Germline CDR1 is KGHSH and CDR2 is LQKENI. This CDR3 region has 15 residues. Germline trimming cut 6 bases from V and 6 bases from J; bases unmatched to any gene: 13. The CDR3: CASSLTDRSVDGYTF. CDR3 nucleotides: TGTGCCAGCTCCCTTACGGACAGGTCGGTCGATGGCTACACCTTC.

This chain connects TRBV7-2 to TRBJ2-3; unclear D gene. The CDR3 is 15 residues long. Germline V gene lookup returns CDR1 SGHTA and CDR2 FQGNSA. V was pared by 3 bases and J by 0 bases, with 10 bases between. CDR3 amino acids: CASSLLAESTDTQYF. The CDR3 DNA is TGTGCCAGCAGCTTGTTGGCGGAGAGCACAGATACGCAGTATTTT.

This clonotype was seen at least ten times. The chain links TRBV29-1 to TRBJ2-7, with 9 bases identical to TRBD1. This CDR3 contains 15 residues. The V segment lost 4 bases and the J segment 2 bases; nucleotides outside the gene matches: 9. Germline V gene data show CDR1 as SQVTM and CDR2 as ANQGSEA. The CDR3 DNA follows: TGCAGCGTTGTCGGGGAGGGACAGGGCCCCTACGAGCAGTACTTC. This gives the protein CSVVGEGQGPYEQYF.

The rearrangement uses TRBV27 and TRBJ2-1, with 13 bases that match TRBD2. V lost 3 bases to trimming and J lost 6 bases; unmatched junction nucleotides: 2. This CDR3 has 15 residues. Germline assignment: CDR1 MNHEY and CDR2 SMNVEV (reference sequence). The CDR3 loop is CASSFGTSGINEQFF. The DNA of the CDR3 is TGTGCCAGCAGTTTTGGGACTAGCGGGATCAATGAGCAGTTCTTC.

This clonotype was picked up many times. V and J are TRBV5-5 and TRBJ1-1; TRBD1 is a possible D gene (6 bases). This CDR3 spans 16 amino acids. V was pared by 0 bases and J by 0 bases, with 12 bases between. Per the germline V gene, CDR1 is SGHKS and CDR2 is YYEKEE (reference sequence). The CDR3 sequence: CASSLAYRVMNTEAFF. Here the CDR3 DNA reads TGTGCCAGCAGCTTGGCGTACAGGGTTATGAACACTGAAGCTTTCTTT.

V and J are TRBV6-2 or TRBV6-3 and TRBJ1-1; TRBD1 matches at 7 bases. The germline gives CDR1 MNHEY, CDR2 SVGEGT. The junction had 2 bases not matched to a gene; V was cut back by 0 bases and J by 7 bases. The CDR3 totals 13 residues. Here the CDR3 reads CASSYSTGFEAFF. CDR3 DNA sequence: TGTGCCAGCAGTTACTCGACAGGGTTTGAAGCTTTCTTT.

The V call is TRBV20-1, the J call TRBJ2-5; D remains unclear. V lost 0 bases and J lost 3, with 8 bases in between. CDR1 and CDR2 (germline): DFQATT, SNEGSKA (reference sequence). The CDR3 extends over 13 amino acids. CDR3 protein: CSARDLGKETQYF. In DNA, the CDR3 is TGCAGTGCTAGAGATCTGGGGAAAGAGACCCAGTACTTC.

At least ten counts were recorded for this clonotype. The V call is TRBV29-1, the J call TRBJ2-2; D is uncertain. Per germline, CDR1 SQVTM and CDR2 ANQGSEA. The CDR3 sequence is 12 residues long. V lost 2 bases, J lost 6 bases, and 7 bases lay in between. The CDR3 DNA reads TGCAGCGTTGAAAAGTCTGCCGGGGAGCTGTTTTTT. Translating it yields CSVEKSAGELFF.

This clonotype was detected many times. The genes are TRBV2 and TRBJ2-2, with 8 positions matching TRBD2. The CDR3 consists of 16 residues. Germline CDR1 SNHLY, CDR2 FYNNEI. The J segment lost 4 bases and the V segment lost 1 base, leaving 5 bases of the junction unmatched. The CDR3 loop is CASSEGWGLGTGELFF. The CDR3 DNA follows: TGTGCCAGCAGTGAAGGATGGGGACTAGGCACCGGGGAGCTGTTTTTT.

This chain joins TRBV4-2 and TRBJ1-5; D might be TRBD1 (6 bases). CDR1 is LGHNA and CDR2 is YNFKEQ in the germline V gene. The V gene lost 0 bases and the J gene lost 2 bases, with 11 bases spanning the gap. There are 16 residues in the CDR3. The CDR3 DNA reads TGTGCCAGCAGCCAAGATTCGGACAGCCGCAATCAGCCCCAGCATTTT. Its protein product is CASSQDSDSRNQPQHF.

There are many counts of this clonotype. The chain joins TRBV7-2 to TRBJ2-2; D might be TRBD1 (5 bases). Trimming shortened V by 2 bases and J by 7 bases, and 8 bases separated the two germline ends. The CDR3 runs 13 residues. Germline CDR1 and CDR2: SGHTA and FQGNSA. The CDR3 region has the DNA TGTGCCAGCAGCTTACTCCAGGGCGGGGAGCTGTTTTTT. This translates into CASSLLQGGELFF.